The 2 T cell receptor beta chains below come from one sample, sequenced in a study of T cells in Graves' hyperthyroidism and ophthalmopathy. Amplification yielded TCR beta CDR3 regions, with RNA transcripts as the source. In the first-round RT-PCR of the TCR CDR3, the HTBI primer set was used. MiXCR, run by TCRdb on the multiplex PCR reads, gives a single entry per CDR3 protein. The sample contains 650,000 to 850,000 distinct CDR3 sequences, roughly 20% of which appear only once. Input material: blood. These receptors all stem from a woman in her forties or fifties with Graves' hyperthyroidism that later progressed to Graves' ophthalmopathy.

V gene TRBV7-9 combines with J gene TRBJ1-2, with 9 bases aligning to TRBD1. V gave up 4 bases and J gave up 5 bases; unmatched junction bases: 11. In germline, CDR1 is SEHNR, CDR2 FQNEAQ (reference sequence). The CDR3 is 16 residues long. CDR3 amino acids: CASSSGGTGWIYGYTF. The DNA of the CDR3 is TGTGCCAGCAGCTCCGGAGGGACAGGGTGGATTTATGGCTACACCTTC. The full variable domain, with the rest looked up from reference TRBV7-9 and TRBJ1-2, is DTGVSQNPRHKITKRGQNVTFRCDPISEHNRLYWYRQTLGQGPEFLTYFQNEAQLEKSRLLSDRFSAERPKGSFSTLEIQRTEQGDSAMYLCASSSGGTGWIYGYTFGSGTRLTVV.

With regard to this clonotype: Compared with germline, one end of the junction differs, possibly owing to a read error. The rearrangement links TRBV6-2 or TRBV6-3 to TRBJ2-4; maybe TRBD2 (7 bases). The CDR3 has 15 amino acids. CDR1 is MNHEY, CDR2 SVGEGT, per germline. The CDR3 region is CASSSGEGAKNIRYF. For the CDR3, the DNA is TGTGCCAGCAGTTCAGGGGAGGGAGCCAAAAACATTCGGTACTTC.